These 4 T cell receptor beta chains were all obtained from the same sample, sequenced in a study of low-dose radiotherapy and immunotherapy resistance in tumors. TRAV- and TRBV-specific primers primed first-strand cDNA, covering alpha and beta chains. TCR amplification involved about 21 PCR cycles with a constant-region primer and V-primer adapter. TCRdb itself ran the reads through MiXCR, one entry per CDR3 protein. The sample contains around 10,000 distinct CDR3 sequences, approximately 65% of which appear only once. The receptor source for this set is a human donor with advanced metastatic prostate, ovarian, gallbladder or colorectal cancer (not recorded which). This table probably holds off-target reads from a library built for another chain.

V gene TRBV7-9 combines with J gene TRBJ1-6, with TRBD1 matching over 7 bases. V trimming: 0 bases; J trimming: 10 bases; junction bases outside the gene matches: 6. The CDR3 is 15 residues long. Germline V gives CDR1 SEHNR, CDR2 FQNEAQ (reference sequence). Here the CDR3 reads CASSLAGQPGSPLHF. CDR3 in DNA: TGTGCCAGCAGCTTAGCGGGACAGCCAGGGTCACCCCTCCACTTT.

This clonotype appeared a few times. The chain has TRBV6-1 and TRBJ1-3; the D gene is possibly TRBD1 (5 bases). The CDR3 runs 14 residues. Per germline, CDR1 MNHNS and CDR2 SASEGT. Trimming removed 7 bases at V and 3 bases at J, with 13 bases between. CDR3 residues: CASTIRGFGNTIYF. CDR3 sequence (DNA): TGTGCCAGCACCATACGGGGGTTTGGAAACACCATATATTTT.

This clonotype was counted a single time. The gene calls are TRBV12-3 or TRBV12-4 and TRBJ2-5; TRBD2 might be the D (6 bases). Between the trimmed V and J ends, which lost 9 bases and 4 bases, there was a span of 12 bases. This CDR3 has 12 amino acids. The CDR3 protein is CASGGTRETQYF. In DNA form, the CDR3 reads TGTGCCAGTGGGGGGACCAGAGAGACCCAGTACTTC.

This clonotype was picked up a small number of times. As DNA, the CDR3 is TGTGCCAGCAGTCAGAGGGGACAGGGAGGGCGGTTGGGCAATCAGCCCCAGCATTTT. Translation gives CASSQRGQGGRLGNQPQHF. V is TRBV6-2 or TRBV6-3 and J is TRBJ1-5, with 9 bases identical to TRBD1. This CDR3 has 19 residues. V trimming: 5 bases; J trimming: 2 bases; junction bases outside the gene matches: 16. Germline V gives CDR1 MNHEY, CDR2 SVGEGT.